Listed here is a single T cell receptor beta chain. In the original analysis: Amplification with reference gene primers provided the estimates of nucleated cell counts. Profiling relied on immunoSEQ multiplex PCR, and the TCRdb table lists in-frame clones only, not all of them. The DNA was the basis for D and trimming; V, J and clone size are from that table. This table has about 140,000 clones, more than 65% appearing once. The data stem from a study of blood T cell repertoires in COVID-19. Overall study context: Both acute and convalescent COVID-19 samples were obtained from the United States, Italy and Spain. The analysed material was cDNA or gDNA that came from T cells, B-cell-depleted T cells, or PBMCs.

Germline V gene lookup returns CDR1 MDHEN and CDR2 SYDVKM. Trimming left V 7 bases short and J 8 bases short, with 20 bases between. The CDR3 consists of 14 residues. The origin of this receptor is a woman aged 55-69 years with acute or convalescent COVID-19. The sequenced material came from peripheral blood. The rearrangement uses TRBV28 and TRBJ1-2; a weak D match, TRBD1 (6 bases). The CDR3 DNA sequence: TGTGCCAGCAAGCAGAGGGGATCGGACAGAGGCTACACCTTC. Translation gives CASKQRGSDRGYTF.